The 9 T cell receptor beta chains listed next were all sequenced from one sample in a study of CD8 T cells in ankylosing spondylitis. Study findings and constraints: One TCR beta motif, made up of under ten highly homologous variants, appeared characteristic of ankylosing spondylitis blood.

Antigens for these TCRs are unknown. TCRdb independently ran MiXCR on the 5' RACE reads; one entry per CDR3 protein. The data hold about 460,000 distinct CDR3 sequences, with roughly 5.2% observed a single time. The sample comprised blood, either unsorted or a sorted T cell fraction (not recorded which). The receptors stem from a male donor with ankylosing spondylitis.

This clonotype appeared many times. Here the CDR3 DNA reads TGTGCCAGCAGCCGAAATTCCGGGACAGGGGAAGAGACCCAGTACTTC. Residues: CASSRNSGTGEETQYF. The genes are TRBV3-1 and TRBJ2-5, with 10 positions matching TRBD1. Germline V gene data show CDR1 as LGHDT and CDR2 as YNNKEL (reference sequence). V lost 4 bases, J lost 3 bases, and 8 bases stayed unmatched. This CDR3 spans 16 amino acids.

The table lists this clonotype with many counts. The genes are TRBV7-2 and TRBJ1-2; D unresolved. Trimming cost V 0 bases and J 5 bases, with 22 bases left between them. Per the germline V gene, CDR1 is SGHTA and CDR2 is FQGNSA. There are 18 residues in the CDR3. CDR3 loop: CASSLASRSGALRYGYTF. The CDR3 region has the DNA TGTGCCAGCAGCTTAGCTAGCCGCAGTGGAGCCCTGCGGTATGGCTACACCTTC. Full variable domain (outside the CDR3, taken from reference TRBV7-2 and TRBJ1-2): GAGVSQSPSNKVTEKGKDVELRCDPISGHTALYWYRQSLGQGLEFLIYFQGNSAPDKSGLPSDRFSAERTGGSVSTLTIQRTQQEDSAVYLCASSLASRSGALRYGYTFGSGTRLTVV.

The chain combines TRBV7-2 with TRBJ1-5, with D perhaps matching TRBD1 (5 bases). Germline-derived CDR1 and CDR2 are SGHTA and FQGNSA. This CDR3 spans 15 amino acids. With 1 base removed from V and 3 bases from J, the gap between germline ends came to 10 bases. In DNA, the CDR3 is TGTGCCAGCAGCTTAGGGCGGGGGGACAATCAGCCCCAGCATTTT. Amino acids: CASSLGRGDNQPQHF. The whole variable domain, remainder taken from reference TRBV7-2 and TRBJ1-5, is GAGVSQSPSNKVTEKGKDVELRCDPISGHTALYWYRQSLGQGLEFLIYFQGNSAPDKSGLPSDRFSAERTGGSVSTLTIQRTQQEDSAVYLCASSLGRGDNQPQHFGDGTRLSIL.

This clonotype occurred a few times. V is TRBV20-1 and J is TRBJ1-1; unclear D gene. Trimming left V 6 bases short and J 0 bases short, with 14 bases between. This CDR3 is built from 14 residues. CDR1 is DFQATT, CDR2 SNEGSKA, per germline (reference sequence). CDR3 sequence reads: CSARSVRVNTEAFF. For the CDR3, the DNA is TGCAGTGCCCGGTCAGTTCGGGTGAACACTGAAGCTTTCTTT.

This clonotype appeared many times. The rearrangement links TRBV7-8 to TRBJ2-1, with D possibly being TRBD1 (6 bases). Germline loops: CDR1 SGHVS, CDR2 FQNEAQ. The CDR3 is 15 amino acids. Trimming left V 5 bases short and J 2 bases short, with 13 bases between. The CDR3 DNA follows: TGTGCCAGCAGCGTAACCGGGACAACCTACAATGAGCAGTTCTTC. Translated, it gives CASSVTGTTYNEQFF.

The table lists this clonotype with many counts. The chain is built from TRBV20-1 and TRBJ1-2; D gene unclear. From germline, CDR1 is DFQATT and CDR2 SNEGSKA (reference sequence). Deletions cut 2 bases from V and 3 bases from J, with 13 bases between. The CDR3 sequence is 14 residues long. DNA of the CDR3: TGCAGTGCTAGAAGGGTCCAGACGGACTATGGCTACACCTTC. It specifies CSARRVQTDYGYTF.

This clonotype came up many times. The chain links TRBV5-6 to TRBJ2-5; no clear D gene. V was shortened by 2 bases and J by 0 bases, with 8 bases between the two germline ends. This CDR3 comprises 14 residues. CDR1 is SGHDT and CDR2 is YYEEEE in the germline V gene. The CDR3 DNA is TGTGCCAGCAGCTTAGTCAGGAACCAAGAGACCCAGTACTTC. Protein sequence: CASSLVRNQETQYF.

The table lists this clonotype with many counts. The genes are TRBV7-2 and TRBJ1-5; D may be TRBD1 (6 bases). V was shortened by 0 bases and J by 3 bases, with 12 bases between the two germline ends. CDR3 length equals 16 residues. Germline V CDR1 and CDR2: SGHTA, FQGNSA. CDR3 sequence reads: CASSLARGGANQPQHF. Here the CDR3 DNA reads TGTGCCAGCAGCTTAGCGCGAGGGGGGGCCAATCAGCCCCAGCATTTT.

This clonotype was seen a handful of times. The DNA for the CDR3 is TGTGCCACCGCCATTTGGGCCGAGCCCATGAACACTGAAGCTTTCTTT. It translates to CATAIWAEPMNTEAFF. The V and J genes are TRBV28 and TRBJ1-1, with D uncertain. The length of the CDR3 is 16 residues. V lost 10 bases and J 0 bases, leaving 21 bases between the germline ends. CDR1 MDHEN and CDR2 SYDVKM come from the germline V gene.